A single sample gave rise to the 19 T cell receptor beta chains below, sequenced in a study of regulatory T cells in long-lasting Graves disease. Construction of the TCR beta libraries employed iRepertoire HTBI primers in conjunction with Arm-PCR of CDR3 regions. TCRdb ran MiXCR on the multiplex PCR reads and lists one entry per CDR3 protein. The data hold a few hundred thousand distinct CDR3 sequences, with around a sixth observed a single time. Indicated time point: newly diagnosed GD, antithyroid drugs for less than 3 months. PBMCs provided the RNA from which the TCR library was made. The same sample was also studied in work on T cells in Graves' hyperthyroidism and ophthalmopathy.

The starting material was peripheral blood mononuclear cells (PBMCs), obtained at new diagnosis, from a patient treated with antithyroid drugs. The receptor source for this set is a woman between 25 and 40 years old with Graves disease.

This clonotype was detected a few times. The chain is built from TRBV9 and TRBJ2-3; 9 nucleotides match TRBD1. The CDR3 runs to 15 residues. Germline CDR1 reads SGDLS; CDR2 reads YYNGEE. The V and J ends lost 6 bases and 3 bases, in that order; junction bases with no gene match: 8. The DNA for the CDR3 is TGTGCCAGCACCTCACAGGGGGCGCAGACAGATACGCAGTATTTT. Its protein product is CASTSQGAQTDTQYF.

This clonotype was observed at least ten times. In DNA form, the CDR3 reads TGTGCTAGTGGTTTGGGACAGGTCAGCGAGCAGTTCTTC. Residues: CASGLGQVSEQFF. This chain uses TRBV12-5 with TRBJ2-1, with D maybe TRBD1 (6 bases). The germline V gene has CDR1 LGHNT and CDR2 FRNRAP. V lost 1 base, J lost 10 bases, and 11 bases lay in between. This CDR3 spans 13 amino acids.

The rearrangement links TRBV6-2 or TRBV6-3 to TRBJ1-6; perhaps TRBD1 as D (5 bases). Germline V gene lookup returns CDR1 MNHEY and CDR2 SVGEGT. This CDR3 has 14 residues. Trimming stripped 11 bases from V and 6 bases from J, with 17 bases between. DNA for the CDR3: TGTGCCGGCAACCGAGGGGTAGGTAATTCACCCCTCCACTTT. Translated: CAGNRGVGNSPLHF.

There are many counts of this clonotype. CDR3 coding DNA: TGTGCCAGCAGCACGCGGGGGGGGCGGGATACGCAGTATTTT. The encoded protein is CASSTRGGRDTQYF. The V and J genes are TRBV11-2 and TRBJ2-3, with TRBD2 identical over 9 bases. CDR1 is SGHAT, CDR2 FQNNGV, per germline. Trimming at V came to 5 bases and at J to 6 bases, leaving 6 bases not matched to a gene. This CDR3 has 14 amino acids.

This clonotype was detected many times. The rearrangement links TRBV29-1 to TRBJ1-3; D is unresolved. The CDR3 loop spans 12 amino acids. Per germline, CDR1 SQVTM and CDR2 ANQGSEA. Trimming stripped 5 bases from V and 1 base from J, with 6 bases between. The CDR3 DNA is TGCAGCGTTAAGTTATCTGGAAACACCATATATTTT. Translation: CSVKLSGNTIYF.

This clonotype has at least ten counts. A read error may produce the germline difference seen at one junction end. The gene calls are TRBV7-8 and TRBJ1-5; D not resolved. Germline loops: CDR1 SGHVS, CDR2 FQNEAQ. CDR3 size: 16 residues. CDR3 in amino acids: CASSLEGLRSNQPQHF. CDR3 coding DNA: TGCGCCAGCAGCTTAGAGGGCCTCCGTAGCAATCAGCCCCAGCATTTT.

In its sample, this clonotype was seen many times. The CDR3 reads CASSQDGWDRGGYGYTF. As DNA, the CDR3 is TGCGCCAGCAGCCAAGATGGCTGGGACAGGGGAGGCTATGGCTACACCTTC. This chain joins TRBV4-1 and TRBJ1-2; 10 bases are shared with TRBD1. The CDR3 consists of 17 residues. V trimming: 0 bases; J trimming: 4 bases; junction bases outside the gene matches: 8. Looked up from germline, CDR1 is MGHRA and CDR2 is YSYEKL.

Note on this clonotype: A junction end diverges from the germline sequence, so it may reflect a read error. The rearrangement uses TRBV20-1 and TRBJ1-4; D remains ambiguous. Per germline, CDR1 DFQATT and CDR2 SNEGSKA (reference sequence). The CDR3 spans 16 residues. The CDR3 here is CSAGGEEAHINGKLFF. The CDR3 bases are TGCAGTGCTGGAGGCGAAGAGGCACACATTAATGGAAAACTGTTTTTT.

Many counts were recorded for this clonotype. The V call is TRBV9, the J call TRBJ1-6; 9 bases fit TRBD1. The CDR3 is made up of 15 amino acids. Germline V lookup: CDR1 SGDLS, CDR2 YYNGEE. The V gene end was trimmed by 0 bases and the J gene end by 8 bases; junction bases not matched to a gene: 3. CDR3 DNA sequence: TGTGCCAGCAGCGTAGTCGACAGGGGGGATTCACCCCTCCACTTT. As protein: CASSVVDRGDSPLHF.

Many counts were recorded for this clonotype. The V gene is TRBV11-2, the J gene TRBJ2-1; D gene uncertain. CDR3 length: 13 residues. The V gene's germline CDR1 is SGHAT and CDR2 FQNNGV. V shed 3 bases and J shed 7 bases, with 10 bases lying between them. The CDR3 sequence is CASSFNSRNEQFF. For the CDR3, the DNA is TGTGCCAGCAGCTTTAATTCCCGGAATGAGCAGTTCTTC.

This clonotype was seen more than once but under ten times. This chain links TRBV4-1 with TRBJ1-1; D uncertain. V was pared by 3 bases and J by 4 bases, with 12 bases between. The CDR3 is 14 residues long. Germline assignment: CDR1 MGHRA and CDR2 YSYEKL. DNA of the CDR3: TGCGCCAGCAGCCAGGCTCCCCGGGGCACTGAAGCTTTCTTT. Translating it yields CASSQAPRGTEAFF.

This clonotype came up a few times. The CDR3 here is CSVGVGGAKNIQYF. The CDR3 DNA sequence: TGCAGCGTTGGAGTGGGGGGAGCCAAAAACATTCAGTACTTC. This chain joins TRBV29-1 and TRBJ2-4, with a weak D call TRBD2 (6 bases). The V gene's germline CDR1 is SQVTM and CDR2 ANQGSEA. The V end lost 4 bases, the J end lost 0 bases, and 10 bases lay between the germline ends. The CDR3 consists of 14 residues.

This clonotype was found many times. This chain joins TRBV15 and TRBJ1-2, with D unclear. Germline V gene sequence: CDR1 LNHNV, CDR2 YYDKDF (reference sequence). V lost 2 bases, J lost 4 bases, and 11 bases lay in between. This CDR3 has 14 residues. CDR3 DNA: TGTGCCACCAGCAGATCCGGCCGGAGCTATGGCTACACCTTC. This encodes CATSRSGRSYGYTF.

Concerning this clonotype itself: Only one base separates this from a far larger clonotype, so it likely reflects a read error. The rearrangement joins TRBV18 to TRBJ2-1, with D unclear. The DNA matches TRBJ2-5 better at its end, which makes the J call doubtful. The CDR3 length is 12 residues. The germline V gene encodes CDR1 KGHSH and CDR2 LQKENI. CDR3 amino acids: CASSPLQGTQYF. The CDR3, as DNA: TGTGCCAGCTCACCACTCCAAGGGACCCAGTACTTC.

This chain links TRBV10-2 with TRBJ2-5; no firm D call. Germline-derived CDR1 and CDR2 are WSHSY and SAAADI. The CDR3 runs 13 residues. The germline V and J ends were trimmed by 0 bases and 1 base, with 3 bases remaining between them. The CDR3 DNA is TGCGCCAGCAGTGAGTCGGTCCAAGAGACCCAGTACTTC. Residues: CASSESVQETQYF.

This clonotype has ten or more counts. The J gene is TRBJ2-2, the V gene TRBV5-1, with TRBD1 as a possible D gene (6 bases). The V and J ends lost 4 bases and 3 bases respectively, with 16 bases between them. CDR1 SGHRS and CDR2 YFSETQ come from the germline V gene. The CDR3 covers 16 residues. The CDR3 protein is CASSVWQGSDTGELFF. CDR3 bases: TGCGCCAGCAGCGTATGGCAGGGGTCGGACACCGGGGAGCTGTTTTTT.

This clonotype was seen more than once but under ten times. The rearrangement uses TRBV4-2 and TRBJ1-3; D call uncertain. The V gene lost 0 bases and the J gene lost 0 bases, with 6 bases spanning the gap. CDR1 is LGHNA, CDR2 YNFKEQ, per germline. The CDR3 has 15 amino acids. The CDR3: CASSQEAVSGNTIYF. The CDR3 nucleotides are TGTGCCAGCAGCCAAGAGGCAGTCTCTGGAAACACCATATATTTT.

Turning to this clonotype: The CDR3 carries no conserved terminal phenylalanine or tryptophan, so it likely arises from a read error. The CDR3 DNA follows: TGTGCCAGCAGAGGGAGGAACAGGGGCGGGGGTAGTGAGCAGTTCGTC. Its protein is CASRGRNRGGGSEQFV. The chain recombines TRBV7-9 with TRBJ2-1, with D possibly called TRBD1 or TRBD2 (7 bases each). Trimming cost V 6 bases and J 9 bases, with 24 bases left between them. Germline V gives CDR1 SEHNR, CDR2 FQNEAQ (reference sequence). The CDR3 extends over 16 amino acids.

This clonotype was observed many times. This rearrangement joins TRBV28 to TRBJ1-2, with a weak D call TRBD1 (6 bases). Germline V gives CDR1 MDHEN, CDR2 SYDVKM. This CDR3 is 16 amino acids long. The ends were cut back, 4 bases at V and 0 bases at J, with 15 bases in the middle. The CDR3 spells CASSSYKGVANYGYTF. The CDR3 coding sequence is TGTGCCAGCAGTTCCTACAAGGGGGTTGCTAACTATGGCTACACCTTC.